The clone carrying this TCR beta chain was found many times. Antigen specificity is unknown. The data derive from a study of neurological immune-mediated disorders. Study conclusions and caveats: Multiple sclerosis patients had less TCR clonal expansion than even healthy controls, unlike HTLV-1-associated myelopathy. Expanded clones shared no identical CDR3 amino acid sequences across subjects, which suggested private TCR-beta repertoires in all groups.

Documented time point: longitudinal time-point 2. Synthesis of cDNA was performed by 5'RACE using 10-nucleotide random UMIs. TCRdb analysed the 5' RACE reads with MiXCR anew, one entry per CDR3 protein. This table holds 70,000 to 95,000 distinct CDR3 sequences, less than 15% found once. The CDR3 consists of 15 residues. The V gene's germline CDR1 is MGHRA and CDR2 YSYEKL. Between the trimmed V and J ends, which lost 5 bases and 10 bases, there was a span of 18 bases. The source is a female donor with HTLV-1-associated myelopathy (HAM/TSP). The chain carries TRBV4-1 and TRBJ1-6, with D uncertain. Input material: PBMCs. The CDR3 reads CASSVQAEAWSPLHF. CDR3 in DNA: TGCGCCAGCAGCGTCCAAGCGGAGGCGTGGTCACCCCTCCACTTT.